Listed below are T cell receptor beta chains from one sample, sequenced in a study of T cells in Graves' hyperthyroidism and ophthalmopathy. Each CDR3 protein gets one entry after TCRdb re-called the multiplex PCR reads with MiXCR. This sample carries 380,000 or so distinct CDR3 sequences, less than 15% of them seen once, and the ten largest clones take around 20%. Material for sequencing was blood. These receptors were obtained from a young man with Graves' hyperthyroidism that later progressed to Graves' ophthalmopathy. Each CDR3 is given with its conserved first and last residue. Fields, in order: D gene, J gene, clone size, V gene, CDR3 DNA, CDR3 protein. A D gene is named only where the DNA matches it firmly. Clone sizes are given selectively: once, few, many, or a class where the clone is expanded.

D gene: -; J gene: TRBJ2-2; clone size: many; V gene: TRBV7-6; CDR3 DNA: TGTGCCAGCAGCTTAGAAGGGGGGGCCAACACCGGGGAGCTGTTTTTT; CDR3 protein: CASSLEGGANTGELFF
D gene: TRBD1; J gene: TRBJ1-5; clone size: many; V gene: TRBV20-1; CDR3 DNA: TGCAGTGGACAGGGGGCGAACAATCAGCCCCAGCATTTT; CDR3 protein: CSGQGANNQPQHF
D gene: TRBD1; J gene: TRBJ1-4; clone size: -; V gene: TRBV10-1; CDR3 DNA: TGCGCCAGCAAATGGTCGGACAGGCGAAATGAAAAACTGTTTTTT; CDR3 protein: CASKWSDRRNEKLFF
D gene: -; J gene: TRBJ2-3; clone size: -; V gene: TRBV12-3/TRBV12-4; CDR3 DNA: TGTGCCAGCAGTACCTTGTTCACAGATACGCAGTATTTT; CDR3 protein: CASSTLFTDTQYF
D gene: -; J gene: TRBJ2-3; clone size: -; V gene: TRBV7-9; CDR3 DNA: TGTGCCAGCAGCTTAGTTCTCGGGGACACGCAGTATTTT; CDR3 protein: CASSLVLGDTQYF
D gene: TRBD2; J gene: TRBJ2-7; clone size: few; V gene: TRBV7-6; CDR3 DNA: TGTGCCAGCAGCTCGGGGGGGGGAAGGAGCTCCTACGAGCAGTACTTC; CDR3 protein: CASSSGGGRSSYEQYF
D gene: TRBD1; J gene: TRBJ1-2; clone size: -; V gene: TRBV20-1; CDR3 DNA: TGCAGTGCCATGACAGGGTCTCGTGGCTACACCTTC; CDR3 protein: CSAMTGSRGYTF
D gene: -; J gene: TRBJ2-1; clone size: many; V gene: TRBV28; CDR3 DNA: TGTGCCAGCAGCCCAAGGGGCAGGGACCATGAGCAGTTCTTC; CDR3 protein: CASSPRGRDHEQFF
D gene: -; J gene: TRBJ1-1; clone size: many; V gene: TRBV10-3; CDR3 DNA: TGTGCCATCAAAAGAGAGGCGGCAGGGAGTAAAACTGAAGCTTTCTTT; CDR3 protein: CAIKREAAGSKTEAFF
D gene: -; J gene: TRBJ2-1; clone size: -; V gene: TRBV27; CDR3 DNA: TGTGCCAGCAGTTTCCTAGCTTCCAATGAGCAGTTCTTC; CDR3 protein: CASSFLASNEQFF
D gene: -; J gene: TRBJ1-5; clone size: -; V gene: TRBV5-6; CDR3 DNA: TGTGCCAGCAGCTTTTCAGGGGCTGGCAATCAGCCCCAGCGTTTT; CDR3 protein: CASSFSGAGNQPQRF
D gene: TRBD1; J gene: TRBJ2-7; clone size: many; V gene: TRBV3-1; CDR3 DNA: TGTGCCAGCAGCCAAGATACAGGGGCGCCTTACGAGCAGTACTTC; CDR3 protein: CASSQDTGAPYEQYF
D gene: -; J gene: TRBJ1-1; clone size: -; V gene: TRBV6-4; CDR3 DNA: TGTGCCACCAATGGGGGTGAAGCTTTCTTT; CDR3 protein: CATNGGEAFF
D gene: -; J gene: TRBJ2-3; clone size: few; V gene: TRBV28; CDR3 DNA: TGTGCCAGCGGGGCGGCCCGCACAGATACGCAGTATTTT; CDR3 protein: CASGAARTDTQYF
D gene: TRBD2; J gene: TRBJ2-5; clone size: -; V gene: TRBV7-9; CDR3 DNA: TGTGCCAGCAGCTTAAACCAGGGAGGGACAGAGACCCAGTACTTC; CDR3 protein: CASSLNQGGTETQYF
D gene: -; J gene: TRBJ1-1; clone size: many; V gene: TRBV11-3; CDR3 DNA: TGTGCCAGCAGCGTCGACAACACTGAAGCTTTCTTT; CDR3 protein: CASSVDNTEAFF